This is a list of T cell receptor beta chains from one sample in a study of neurological immune-mediated disorders. TCRdb re-derived calls from the 5' RACE reads in MiXCR, one entry per CDR3 protein. The sample contains under 130,000 distinct CDR3 sequences, approximately 10% of which appear only once. What was sequenced was PBMCs. The receptors derive from a female donor with HTLV-1-associated myelopathy (HAM/TSP). CDR3s include the opening cysteine and the closing phenylalanine or tryptophan. D genes are given only for firm matches. Clone size is stated in some rows and not others, as once, few, many or a class when expanded.

TRBV20-1	many	-	TRBJ1-4	CSARQAATNEKLFF	TGCAGTGCTAGACAGGCGGCAACTAATGAAAAACTGTTTTTT
TRBV5-1	many	TRBD1	TRBJ1-4	CASSPRTGGSEKLFF	TGCGCCAGCAGCCCGAGGACAGGGGGGAGCGAAAAACTGTTTTTT
TRBV5-1	many	-	TRBJ1-2	CASSDGRTSGYGYTF	TGCGCCAGCAGCGACGGTAGGACAAGCGGATATGGCTACACCTTC
TRBV12-3/TRBV12-4	many	-	TRBJ2-5	CASKHRSETQYF	TGTGCCAGCAAACACAGATCGGAGACCCAGTACTTC
TRBV4-1	many	-	TRBJ1-1	CASSQGRVEVATEAFF	TGCGCCAGCAGCCAAGGCCGTGTGGAGGTGGCGACTGAAGCTTTCTTT
TRBV6-5	many	-	TRBJ2-7	CASSLTTRNHEQYF	TGTGCCAGCAGTCTCACAACTCGGAACCACGAGCAGTACTTC
TRBV5-1	many	TRBD1	TRBJ2-1	CASSTGQPSYNEQFF	TGCGCCAGCAGCACGGGACAGCCCTCCTACAATGAGCAGTTCTTC
TRBV6-1	many	-	TRBJ1-6	CASSEHLQNLPLHF	TGTGCCAGCAGTGAACACCTACAGAATTTACCCCTCCACTTT
TRBV9	many	TRBD2	TRBJ2-1	CASSASSGNYNEQFF	TGTGCCAGCAGCGCCTCTAGCGGAAATTACAATGAGCAGTTCTTC
TRBV5-1	many	-	TRBJ1-5	CASSPGTDSNQPQHF	TGCGCCAGCAGCCCCGGGACGGATAGCAATCAGCCCCAGCATTTT
TRBV7-2	many	TRBD1	TRBJ2-3	CASSLGQGPGLGTQYF	TGTGCCAGCAGCTTAGGACAGGGGCCTGGGCTGGGTACGCAGTATTTT
TRBV5-1	many	TRBD2	TRBJ2-3	CASSKGLAGSTDTQYF	TGCGCCAGCAGCAAGGGACTAGCGGGGAGCACAGATACGCAGTATTTT
TRBV2	-	TRBD2	TRBJ2-4	CASSVGLAPNIQYF	TGTGCCAGCAGTGTTGGACTAGCCCCAAACATTCAGTACTTC
TRBV29-1	many	-	TRBJ2-4	CSVDSGGSNIQYF	TGCAGCGTTGATTCTGGGGGGAGTAACATTCAGTACTTC
TRBV28	many	TRBD1	TRBJ2-5	CASSLLGQGDETQYF	TGTGCCAGCAGTTTATTGGGACAGGGGGACGAGACCCAGTACTTC
TRBV5-1	many	TRBD1	TRBJ2-7	CASSFTTGIYEQYF	TGCGCCAGCAGCTTCACGACAGGGATTTACGAGCAGTACTTC
TRBV5-1	many	TRBD2	TRBJ2-5	CASSPTLAGGSKTQYF	TGCGCCAGCAGCCCTACACTAGCGGGGGGGTCCAAGACCCAGTACTTC
TRBV27	many	TRBD1	TRBJ2-2	CASSSGGQGGTGELFF	TGTGCCAGCAGTTCCGGTGGACAGGGAGGTACCGGGGAGCTGTTTTTT
TRBV20-1	many	-	TRBJ2-3	CSAFGTSTDTQYF	TGCAGTGCTTTTGGGACTAGCACAGATACGCAGTATTTT
TRBV6-6	many	-	TRBJ2-3	CASSYEGGSTDTQYF	TGTGCCAGCAGTTATGAGGGGGGAAGCACAGATACGCAGTATTTT
TRBV2	many	-	TRBJ1-6	CASRNSRAGNSPLHF	TGTGCCAGCAGAAACAGCAGGGCGGGGAACTCACCCCTCCACTTT
TRBV7-2	many	TRBD2	TRBJ2-7	CASMARLATSYEQYF	TGTGCCAGCATGGCCCGACTAGCGACCTCCTACGAGCAGTACTTC
TRBV7-8	many	-	TRBJ1-6	CASSLGWDIIGVHNSPLHF	TGTGCCAGCAGCTTAGGTTGGGACATAATAGGGGTCCATAATTCACCCCTCCACTTT
TRBV5-1	many	-	TRBJ2-1	CASGQESGGFDEQFF	TGCGCCAGCGGCCAGGAGTCAGGGGGGTTCGATGAGCAGTTCTTC
TRBV5-1	many	-	TRBJ2-2	CASRYEGSRTGELFF	TGCGCCAGTCGCTACGAGGGGTCTCGCACCGGGGAGCTGTTTTTT
TRBV5-1	many	-	TRBJ1-2	CASSSRQNYGYTF	TGCGCCAGCAGCTCCCGACAGAACTATGGCTACACCTTC
TRBV20-1	many	-	TRBJ2-5	CSARDGWGAETQYF	TGCAGTGCTAGAGATGGCTGGGGCGCAGAGACCCAGTACTTC
TRBV4-1	many	TRBD1	TRBJ2-1	CASSQVGTDNEQFF	TGCGCCAGCAGCCAAGTTGGGACAGACAATGAGCAGTTCTTC
TRBV5-1	many	-	TRBJ2-3	CASSLGEVTDTQYF	TGCGCCAGCAGCTTGGGGGAAGTCACAGATACGCAGTATTTT
TRBV5-1	many	-	TRBJ2-3	CASSLAEAGDTDTQYF	TGCGCCAGCAGCTTGGCCGAGGCAGGGGATACAGATACGCAGTATTTT
TRBV5-4	many	TRBD2	TRBJ2-1	CASSDKTSGTYNEQFF	TGTGCCAGCAGCGACAAGACTAGCGGTACCTACAATGAGCAGTTCTTC
TRBV12-3/TRBV12-4	many	TRBD2	TRBJ2-1	CASSKAGGFPSSYNEQFF	TGTGCCAGCAGCAAAGCGGGGGGGTTTCCCAGCTCCTACAATGAGCAGTTCTTC
TRBV9	few	TRBD1	TRBJ1-2	CASSVGGQGLVGYTF	TGTGCCAGCAGCGTAGGAGGACAGGGGCTGGTTGGCTACACCTTC
TRBV20-1	many	-	TRBJ1-1	CSASTLSEAFF	TGCAGTGCTAGTACGCTAAGTGAAGCTTTCTTT
TRBV3-1	-	-	TRBJ2-3	CASSQAGPSTDTQYF	TGTGCCAGCAGCCAAGCTGGCCCGAGCACAGATACGCAGTATTTT
TRBV5-1	many	-	TRBJ2-3	CASTLGGADTQYF	TGCGCCAGCACCCTAGGCGGAGCAGATACGCAGTATTTT
TRBV30	-	TRBD1	TRBJ2-7	CAWRPRDRRSPGWEQYF	TGTGCCTGGAGGCCGAGGGACAGGCGATCCCCGGGGTGGGAGCAGTACTTC
TRBV6-6	many	-	TRBJ2-3	CASTATDTQYF	TGTGCCAGCACCGCAACAGATACGCAGTATTTT